This entry concerns a single T cell receptor (beta chain). The target antigen is unknown. The source of the sample is a study of pediatric ulcerative colitis. General study points: Ulcerative colitis patients shared more blood-rectal clones than controls. Repertoires came from total lymphocyte DNA, not specific subsets. Two rectal clonotypes were found only in ulcerative colitis patients, all of them.

The rectum was sampled with one to two pinch biopsies at colonoscopy. This CDR3 is built from 15 residues. Germline V gene sequence: CDR1 MNHEY, CDR2 SVGAGI. V lost 3 bases, J lost 7 bases, and 15 bases lay in between. Each sample received Survey-level depth of up to 500,000 reads. Clones were sequenced by immunoSEQ multiplex PCR, and TCRdb holds only the in-frame ones, with some missing. The table records tens of thousands of clones, about 81% of them present only once. This TCR derives from a boy aged 5-17 years with severe ulcerative colitis. The sample was gut tissue. This rearrangement joins TRBV6-5 to TRBJ1-4; D unresolved. The DNA of the CDR3 is TGTGCCAGCAGTTATTCACCCTATGGACGTGAAAAACTGTTTTTT. It yields the protein CASSYSPYGREKLFF.